This TCR beta chain was recorded in a study of T cells after posttransplantation cyclophosphamide. Study-level results: Skin or GI-infiltrating T cells shared few TRB sequences with blood. Recipient CMV seropositivity and CMV reactivation strongly tracked TRB clonality. Donor CD8+ memory clones often dominated recipient blood repertoires at later times.

Clones were read by immunoSEQ multiplex PCR, and TCRdb kept only the in-frame ones, dropping some. The table records 800 to 850 clones, about 52% of them present only once. Per germline, CDR1 SGHTA and CDR2 FQGNSA. CDR3 length equals 15 residues. V was clipped by 1 base and J by 7 bases, with 14 bases between them. Busulfan-fludarabine conditioning, marrow transplant, and cyclophosphamide on days +3 and +4 were administered. Note on this clone: The antigen is undetermined.

This TCR came from a female patient in her 60s who received an allogeneic stem cell transplant from a related donor and was CMV-positive. These T cells may partly come from the graft donor. The input for sequencing was CD8+ T cells sorted from blood, taken after allogeneic stem cell transplant with posttransplant cyclophosphamide. The V and J genes are TRBV7-2 and TRBJ1-5, with D maybe TRBD1 (5 bases). The CDR3 reads CASSLDFRDNQPQHF. The CDR3 DNA is TGTGCCAGCAGCTTAGATTTCAGGGATAACCAGCCCCAGCATTTT.